This TCR beta chain was profiled in a study of T cells in Graves' hyperthyroidism and ophthalmopathy. Background on the study: Peripheral blood was taken when the disease was first diagnosed, before any treatment began.

Clinical symptoms, serum thyroxine, TRAb, thyroid ultrasound and orbital computed tomography established diagnosis. Notes on the study in general: Blood also contained most expanded thyroid clonotypes above 0.001.

Amplification targeted TCR beta CDR3 regions from RNA transcripts. The TCR CDR3 was amplified in a first-round RT-PCR using the HTBI primer set. A single record per CDR3 protein comes from TCRdb applying MiXCR to the multiplex PCR reads. The repertoire holds 640,000 or so distinct CDR3 sequences, with about 15% as singletons. This clonotype was recorded many times. Its matching antigen is unknown. Germline-derived CDR1 and CDR2 are DFQATT and SNEGSKA (reference sequence). V lost 6 bases and J 0 bases, leaving 12 bases between the germline ends. CDR3 length equals 15 residues. This TCR derives from a woman aged 35 to 49 with Graves' ophthalmopathy. The sample taken for sequencing was blood. This sequence joins TRBV20-1 and TRBJ1-6; D call uncertain. The CDR3 reads CSAPDGSSYNSPLHF. DNA of the CDR3: TGCAGTGCCCCTGACGGGAGCTCCTATAATTCACCCCTCCACTTT.